Presented here are 13 T cell receptor beta chains from one specimen sequenced in a study of radiotherapy plus CTLA-4 blockade in lung cancer. Using immunoSEQ multiplex PCR, the repertoire was profiled, and TCRdb retains in-frame clones only, with some absent. The data contain about 97,000 clones, roughly 74% of them seen just once; the ten biggest clones take up about 3%. The material was peripheral blood, obtained from a patient treated with radiotherapy plus ipilimumab. These receptors all come from a human donor with non-small cell lung cancer who had a partial response to radiotherapy plus ipilimumab. Some clones in this sample may be carry-over from other donors' samples.

The chain combines TRBV14 with TRBJ2-1; 9 positions match TRBD1. CDR3 length: 14 amino acids. The germline CDR1 and CDR2 sequences are SGHDN and FVKESK. V gave up 1 base and J gave up 7 bases; unmatched junction bases: 2. The CDR3 spells CASSQVQGANEQFF. CDR3 bases: TGTGCCAGCAGCCAAGTACAGGGGGCGAATGAGCAGTTCTTC.

The chain recombines TRBV9 with TRBJ1-3; 9 positions match TRBD1. Per germline, CDR1 SGDLS and CDR2 YYNGEE. CDR3 length equals 14 residues. J lost 5 bases, V lost 4 bases, and 4 bases had no gene match. The CDR3 nucleotides are TGTGCCAGCAGCACTGGGACAGGGAGAAACACCATATATTTT. This sequence encodes CASSTGTGRNTIYF.

This clone was observed a few times. The chain uses TRBV7-9 and TRBJ2-3, with D maybe TRBD1 (5 bases). Trimming removed 5 bases at V and 6 bases at J, with 15 bases between. The CDR3 consists of 14 residues. Germline V CDR1 and CDR2: SEHNR, FQNEAQ (reference sequence). The CDR3 here is CASSAQGIGDTQYF. The CDR3 region has the DNA TGTGCCAGCAGCGCCCAGGGTATCGGGGATACGCAGTATTTT.

V and J are TRBV13 and TRBJ1-6; TRBD1 matches at 8 bases. The CDR3 consists of 14 residues. V trimming: 4 bases; J trimming: 6 bases; junction bases outside the gene matches: 2. Germline V lookup: CDR1 PRHDT, CDR2 FYEKMQ (reference sequence). In nucleotides, the CDR3 is TGTGCCAGCAGCTCCGGGACAGGTAATTCACCCCTCCACTTT. The encoded protein is CASSSGTGNSPLHF.

The chain uses TRBV6-5 and TRBJ2-1, with a tentative D call TRBD1 (5 bases). With 3 bases removed from V and 8 bases from J, the gap between germline ends came to 11 bases. This CDR3 contains 13 residues. In germline, CDR1 is MNHEY, CDR2 SVGAGI. For the CDR3, the DNA is TGTGCCAGCAGTTATAGCAAAGGGGATGAGCAGTTCTTC. It specifies CASSYSKGDEQFF.

The chain joins TRBV6-4 to TRBJ1-5, with D perhaps matching TRBD1 (6 bases). Germline loops: CDR1 MRHNA, CDR2 SNTAGT. The CDR3 consists of 16 residues. The V end was cut by 5 bases, the J end by 0 bases, with 14 bases between. The CDR3 here is CASSPRTVYSNQPQHF. The CDR3 coding sequence is TGTGCCAGCAGTCCCCGGACAGTATATAGCAATCAGCCCCAGCATTTT.

V and J are TRBV2 and TRBJ2-6; D possibly corresponds to TRBD2 (5 bases). CDR1 and CDR2 from the germline V gene are SNHLY and FYNNEI. This CDR3 has 14 residues. Trimming pared 9 bases from V and 1 base from J, leaving 10 bases between. CDR3 bases: TGTGCCAGTACTAGGGAGTCTGGGGCCAACGTCCTGACTTTC. Encoded protein: CASTRESGANVLTF.

This rearrangement joins TRBV6-6 to TRBJ2-1; 10 bases are a match to TRBD1. V was pared by 6 bases and J by 7 bases, with 9 bases of the junction left unmatched. This CDR3 region has 15 residues. Germline V gene lookup returns CDR1 MNHNY and CDR2 SVGAGI (reference sequence). CDR3 protein: CASSQPGQGKNEQFF. The CDR3, as DNA: TGTGCCAGCAGCCAGCCGGGACAGGGGAAAAATGAGCAGTTCTTC.

This clone showed up many times. The chain recombines TRBV2 with TRBJ1-4; D uncertain. Germline lookup yields CDR1 SNHLY and CDR2 FYNNEI. V was pared by 8 bases and J by 5 bases, with 9 bases between. This CDR3 has 12 residues. CDR3 in amino acids: CASGKRNEKLFF. The CDR3 nucleotides read TGTGCCAGCGGTAAACGGAATGAAAAACTGTTTTTT.

The rearrangement uses TRBV6-1 and TRBJ2-7, with D possibly matching TRBD2 (5 bases). V was trimmed by 2 bases and J by 4 bases, leaving 21 bases between them. The CDR3 is 17 amino acids. Germline V CDR1 and CDR2: MNHNS, SASEGT. The CDR3 protein is CASSEMAGPSIGYEQYF. The CDR3 nucleotides are TGTGCCAGCAGTGAAATGGCGGGCCCATCGATAGGATACGAGCAGTACTTC.

The chain combines TRBV5-4 with TRBJ2-1; 10 bases agree with TRBD1. Germline CDR1 and CDR2: SGHNT and YYREEE (reference sequence). The CDR3 runs 16 residues. Germline trimming cut 3 bases from V and 6 bases from J; bases unmatched to any gene: 9. The CDR3 is CASSSGMGQGSNEQFF. CDR3 sequence (DNA): TGTGCCAGCAGCTCTGGTATGGGACAGGGGAGCAATGAGCAGTTCTTC. The full variable domain, rest sourced from reference TRBV5-4 and TRBJ2-1, is ETGVTQSPTHLIKTRGQQVTLRCSSQSGHNTVSWYQQALGQGPQFIFQYYREEENGRGNFPPRFSGLQFPNYSSELNVNALELDDSALYLCASSSGMGQGSNEQFFGPGTRLTVL.

The chain is built from TRBV6-1 and TRBJ1-1; no clear D gene. The V gene's germline CDR1 is MNHNS and CDR2 SASEGT. The V and J ends lost 6 bases and 5 bases respectively, with 13 bases between them. The CDR3 has 13 residues. The CDR3 here is CASSVTRGTEAFF. For the CDR3, the DNA is TGTGCCAGCAGCGTAACCCGAGGGACTGAAGCTTTCTTT.

The J gene is TRBJ2-3, the V gene TRBV7-9; 9 bases agree with TRBD1. Germline V gives CDR1 SEHNR, CDR2 FQNEAQ (reference sequence). The CDR3 runs 18 residues. V was pared by 3 bases and J by 1 base, with 11 bases of the junction left unmatched. In nucleotides, the CDR3 is TGTGCCAGCAGCTTGACAGGGGGGCCCCGACTTCGCACAGATACGCAGTATTTT. Translated, it gives CASSLTGGPRLRTDTQYF. Using reference TRBV7-9 and TRBJ2-3 for the parts outside the CDR3, the full variable domain is DTGVSQNPRHKITKRGQNVTFRCDPISEHNRLYWYRQTLGQGPEFLTYFQNEAQLEKSRLLSDRFSAERPKGSFSTLEIQRTEQGDSAMYLCASSLTGGPRLRTDTQYFGPGTRLTVL.